These T cell receptor beta chains were read from a single sample in a study of blood T cell repertoires in COVID-19. Clones were sequenced by immunoSEQ multiplex PCR, and TCRdb holds only the in-frame ones, with some missing. The table includes about 250,000 clones, about 86% detected once. Sequencing used peripheral blood. Receptor source: a man at least 80 years old with acute or convalescent COVID-19. Each CDR3 is given with its conserved first and last residue. The order of the fields is CDR3 DNA, CDR3 protein, D gene, clone size, J gene, V gene, CDR3 length. The D gene is left open where the match is weak. Part of the rows lack a size; the others show once, few, many or a class for expanded clones.

cdr3_nt: TGTGCCAGCAGTTCCATTATTAGCGGGAGGGCCACAGATACGCAGTATTTT
cdr3_aa: CASSSIISGRATDTQYF
d_call: TRBD2
clone_size: -
j_call: TRBJ2-3
v_call: TRBV2
cdr3_length: 17

cdr3_nt: TGTGCCAGCAGAAGGAGCAGGAACACCGGGGAGCTGTTTTTT
cdr3_aa: CASRRSRNTGELFF
d_call: -
clone_size: -
j_call: TRBJ2-2
v_call: TRBV3-1/TRBV3-2
cdr3_length: 14

cdr3_nt: TGTGCCAGCAGTTACTCATCGGACTATGGCTACACCTTC
cdr3_aa: CASSYSSDYGYTF
d_call: -
clone_size: -
j_call: TRBJ1-2
v_call: TRBV6-5
cdr3_length: 13

cdr3_nt: TGCGCCAGCAGCTTGGCCGGGTTCTATGGCTACACCTTC
cdr3_aa: CASSLAGFYGYTF
d_call: -
clone_size: -
j_call: TRBJ1-2
v_call: TRBV5-1
cdr3_length: 13

cdr3_nt: TGTGCCAGCAGTTTAGGAGTATCTAACTATGGCTACACCTTC
cdr3_aa: CASSLGVSNYGYTF
d_call: -
clone_size: -
j_call: TRBJ1-2
v_call: TRBV28
cdr3_length: 14

cdr3_nt: TGCGCCAGCAGCCGCTTCACCGGGACAGGGGCCACTGAAGCTTTCTTT
cdr3_aa: CASSRFTGTGATEAFF
d_call: TRBD1
clone_size: -
j_call: TRBJ1-1
v_call: TRBV4-1
cdr3_length: 16

cdr3_nt: TGTGCCAGCAGCTTTGTACTAGCGGACTCCTACGAGCAGTACTTC
cdr3_aa: CASSFVLADSYEQYF
d_call: TRBD2
clone_size: -
j_call: TRBJ2-7
v_call: TRBV11-3
cdr3_length: 15

cdr3_nt: TGTGCCAGCAGCCAGGCTTTTAGACAGGGAAGCTATGGCTACACCTTC
cdr3_aa: CASSQAFRQGSYGYTF
d_call: TRBD1
clone_size: -
j_call: TRBJ1-2
v_call: TRBV3-1/TRBV3-2
cdr3_length: 16

cdr3_nt: TGTGCCAGTAGTGGGGGACAGGTCAGGACAGATACGCAGTATTTT
cdr3_aa: CASSGGQVRTDTQYF
d_call: TRBD1
clone_size: -
j_call: TRBJ2-3
v_call: TRBV19
cdr3_length: 15

cdr3_nt: TGCGCCAGCAGCCAAGACGGCCTAGCGGGCGGAGAGACCCAGTACTTC
cdr3_aa: CASSQDGLAGGETQYF
d_call: TRBD2
clone_size: -
j_call: TRBJ2-5
v_call: TRBV4-1
cdr3_length: 16

cdr3_nt: TGTGCCAGTAGTAATAGGGGGCTGGCTGAAAAACTGTTTTTT
cdr3_aa: CASSNRGLAEKLFF
d_call: TRBD1
clone_size: -
j_call: TRBJ1-4
v_call: TRBV19
cdr3_length: 14

cdr3_nt: TGCGCCAGCCGCGCCTGGGACAGGTCCCTCGGTACGCAGTATTTT
cdr3_aa: CASRAWDRSLGTQYF
d_call: TRBD1
clone_size: -
j_call: TRBJ2-3
v_call: TRBV23-1
cdr3_length: 15

cdr3_nt: TGTGCCAGCAGCCAAGTTTGGGGAGACACTGAAGCTTTCTTT
cdr3_aa: CASSQVWGDTEAFF
d_call: -
clone_size: -
j_call: TRBJ1-1
v_call: TRBV3-1/TRBV3-2
cdr3_length: 14

cdr3_nt: TGTGCCAGCAGCCAACGGGAGGGCTCCTACAATGAGCAGTTCTTC
cdr3_aa: CASSQREGSYNEQFF
d_call: TRBD2
clone_size: -
j_call: TRBJ2-1
v_call: TRBV7-9
cdr3_length: 15

cdr3_nt: TGTGCCACCAGCAGAGATGCCCCCCCGGGGGCCCAGCATTTT
cdr3_aa: CATSRDAPPGAQHF
d_call: -
clone_size: -
j_call: TRBJ1-5
v_call: TRBV15
cdr3_length: 14

cdr3_nt: TGTGCCAGTAGTCCGTCACCGGGACAGGTTAGCACAGATACGCAGTATTTT
cdr3_aa: CASSPSPGQVSTDTQYF
d_call: TRBD1
clone_size: -
j_call: TRBJ2-3
v_call: TRBV19
cdr3_length: 17

cdr3_nt: TGTGCCACCAGTGATGCAACCAGGGCCCGGGAGCTGTTTTTT
cdr3_aa: CATSDATRARELFF
d_call: -
clone_size: -
j_call: TRBJ2-2
v_call: TRBV24-1
cdr3_length: 14

cdr3_nt: TGTGCCAGCAGTGAAGTTCCAGACATATACGAGCAGTACTTC
cdr3_aa: CASSEVPDIYEQYF
d_call: -
clone_size: -
j_call: TRBJ2-7
v_call: TRBV6-1
cdr3_length: 14

cdr3_nt: TGTGCCGGCCGACAGGGCCCAGATACGCAGTATTTT
cdr3_aa: CAGRQGPDTQYF
d_call: TRBD1
clone_size: -
j_call: TRBJ2-3
v_call: TRBV30
cdr3_length: 12

cdr3_nt: TGCAGTGCTAGTCAGGGCAGGGGATCTACCGAGCAGTACTTC
cdr3_aa: CSASQGRGSTEQYF
d_call: -
clone_size: -
j_call: TRBJ2-7
v_call: TRBV20-1
cdr3_length: 14

cdr3_nt: TGTGCCAGCTCTCCCAGAGGTGGCGCCGGGGCTTTCTTT
cdr3_aa: CASSPRGGAGAFF
d_call: -
clone_size: -
j_call: TRBJ1-1
v_call: TRBV18
cdr3_length: 13

cdr3_nt: TGTGCCAGCAGCCTTGCCAGGGTGAACACTGAAGCTTTCTTT
cdr3_aa: CASSLARVNTEAFF
d_call: -
clone_size: few
j_call: TRBJ1-1
v_call: TRBV3-1/TRBV3-2
cdr3_length: 14